This is a list of T cell receptor beta chains from one sample in a study of T cells after yellow fever vaccination. TCRdb recomputed calls from the 5' RACE reads with MiXCR, one row per CDR3 protein. Counted here are a few hundred thousand distinct CDR3 sequences, around 6.5% occurring once; the ten biggest clones make up about 15%. Specimen: PBMCs, collected 5 days after the yellow fever booster vaccination. These receptors were taken from a man under 40 who received the YFV17D yellow fever vaccine. Both conserved end residues are part of each CDR3. Fields, in order: V gene, clone size, CDR3 length, J gene, D gene, CDR3 DNA, CDR3 protein. The D gene is left open where the match is weak. A row's size may be missing; if present it is once, few, many or a size class.

TRBV10-3	few	13	TRBJ2-7	.	TGTGCCATCAGAATTTATGAGGGAAGCGAGCAGTACTTC	CAIRIYEGSEQYF
TRBV6-5	many	15	TRBJ2-1	.	TGTGCCAGCAGTTTAGGACAGACCTCCTACAATGAGCAGTTCTTC	CASSLGQTSYNEQFF
TRBV20-1	many	13	TRBJ2-1	.	TGCAGTGCTAGAGGGACGGGGGGCAGTGAGCAGTTCTTC	CSARGTGGSEQFF
TRBV28	.	15	TRBJ2-5	.	TGTGCCAGCAGTTTCCCCATTACGGCTGGAGAGACCCAGTACTTC	CASSFPITAGETQYF
TRBV20-1	.	11	TRBJ2-3	.	TGCAGTGCTGTAGCTCAAAATACGCAGTATTTT	CSAVAQNTQYF
TRBV4-3	.	15	TRBJ2-2	TRBD2	TGCGCCAGCAGCTCCGGCGGGAGGGCGGTCGGGGAGCTGTTTTTT	CASSSGGRAVGELFF
TRBV6-1	many	15	TRBJ1-5	.	TGTGCCAGCAGCCCCGGGCGGGGGATTTATCAGCCCCAGCATTTT	CASSPGRGIYQPQHF
TRBV7-2	few	14	TRBJ1-5	TRBD1	TGTGCCAGCAGCACAACAGGGGGCAATCAGCCCCAGCATTTT	CASSTTGGNQPQHF
TRBV10-3	.	14	TRBJ2-2	TRBD2	TGTGCCACAGGACTAGCGGGAGTACACGGGGAGCTGTTTTTT	CATGLAGVHGELFF
TRBV29-1	many	13	TRBJ1-2	.	TGCAGCGTTGAACCCTTGGGGAGGGGGAGCTACACCTTC	CSVEPLGRGSYTF
TRBV30	few	15	TRBJ2-1	TRBD1	TGTGCCTGGAGTGTACGAGGACAGGGGGTCAATGAGCAGTTCTTC	CAWSVRGQGVNEQFF
TRBV29-1	.	14	TRBJ2-1	.	TGCAGCTCGGAGGGGCTCCGGTCCTACAATGAGCAGTTCTTC	CSSEGLRSYNEQFF
TRBV6-5	.	15	TRBJ2-1	TRBD2	TGTGCCAGCAGTTACTTTGCGGGAGGGCCCCTTGAGCAGTTCTTC	CASSYFAGGPLEQFF
TRBV28	few	17	TRBJ2-3	.	TGTGCCAGCAGTTTAGGGGCGGGGTCGGTAGACACAGATACGCAGTATTTT	CASSLGAGSVDTDTQYF
TRBV6-1	few	16	TRBJ2-7	TRBD2	TGTGCCAGCAGTCCCCGCGGTAGCGGGCCTCCCTACGAGCAGTACTTC	CASSPRGSGPPYEQYF
TRBV12-3/TRBV12-4	many	15	TRBJ2-7	TRBD2	TGTGCCAGCAGTCGAACCGGGACTAGCGGTCGCGAGCAGTACTTC	CASSRTGTSGREQYF
TRBV29-1	.	15	TRBJ2-1	.	TGCAGCGTTGAACGGCAGACAGCAGGCCGAGATGAGCAGTTCTTC	CSVERQTAGRDEQFF
TRBV24-1	many	15	TRBJ2-5	TRBD1	TGTGCCACCAGTGATCCCGGGACAGCCCAAGAGACCCAGTACTTC	CATSDPGTAQETQYF
TRBV14	few	15	TRBJ2-5	.	TGTGCCAGCAGCGCTTGGGGCCTAAGCCAAGAGACCCAGTACTTC	CASSAWGLSQETQYF
TRBV15	few	17	TRBJ1-1	.	TGTGCCACCAGCAGAGATGATTGGGGGCTTGTGAACACTGAAGCTTTCTTT	CATSRDDWGLVNTEAFF
TRBV5-1	many	14	TRBJ1-1	.	TGCGCCAGCAGCTTGGCCCAGACCAACACTGAAGCTTTCTTT	CASSLAQTNTEAFF
TRBV10-2	many	15	TRBJ1-1	.	TGCGCCAGCAAAAATCCGGGACAAATAAGCGCTGAAGCTTTCTTT	CASKNPGQISAEAFF
TRBV12-3/TRBV12-4	many	15	TRBJ2-7	TRBD1	TGTGCCAGCAGTCCCCCGGGACAGGGAGTCGACGAGCAGTACTTC	CASSPPGQGVDEQYF
TRBV7-2	.	15	TRBJ2-7	TRBD1	TGTGCCAGCAGCCCAGCTCCGGGACAGGCCTACGAGCAGTACTTC	CASSPAPGQAYEQYF
TRBV30	many	16	TRBJ2-5	.	TGTGCCTGGAGCTCGACGTATAGCAATTTTCGGGAGACCCAGTACTTC	CAWSSTYSNFRETQYF
TRBV19	many	15	TRBJ2-6	.	TGTGCCAGTAGTGAGGGATGGGCTGGGGCCAACGTCCTGACTTTC	CASSEGWAGANVLTF
TRBV7-2	few	15	TRBJ2-7	.	TGTGCCACCGGCCGGGGAATTAGCGGACCCTACGAGCAGTACTTC	CATGRGISGPYEQYF
TRBV7-3	few	14	TRBJ2-4	.	TGTGCCAGCAGCTTCGGAGGGGGGGGGAACATTCAGTACTTC	CASSFGGGGNIQYF
TRBV9	.	14	TRBJ1-1	TRBD1	TGTGCCAGCAGCGCCGGGGACAGGGTCACTGAAGCTTTCTTT	CASSAGDRVTEAFF
TRBV20-1	few	14	TRBJ1-5	.	TGCAGTGCTAGAGATAGGGGGAGCAATCAGCCCCAGCATTTT	CSARDRGSNQPQHF
TRBV20-1	.	13	TRBJ2-7	TRBD1	TGCAGTGCTACCACAGGGGACTCCTACGAGCAGTACTTC	CSATTGDSYEQYF
TRBV27	many	12	TRBJ2-2	.	TGTGCCAGCAGTTTAGCGATGGGGGAGCTGTTTTTT	CASSLAMGELFF
TRBV5-1	.	15	TRBJ2-1	.	TGCGCCAGCAGCTTGTGGTCACAGGGAAGCAATGAGCAGTTCTTC	CASSLWSQGSNEQFF
TRBV20-1	.	16	TRBJ2-5	TRBD2	TGCAGTGCTAGAGATCCCCTAGCGGGAGCCCAGGAGACCCAGTACTTC	CSARDPLAGAQETQYF
TRBV30	few	13	TRBJ2-1	.	TGTGCCTGGAGTCCGGGCCCCTACAATGAGCAGTTCTTC	CAWSPGPYNEQFF
TRBV5-1	many	14	TRBJ1-1	.	TGCGCCAGCAGCCCCCTCAGGGCGGACACTGAAGCTTTCTTT	CASSPLRADTEAFF
TRBV6-1	many	16	TRBJ2-2	TRBD2	TGTGCCAGCACCCCCAGGGGAGCGGGAGTGTCCGGGGAGCTGTTTTTT	CASTPRGAGVSGELFF
TRBV7-6	.	15	TRBJ2-5	TRBD2	TGTGCCAGCAGCTTGGGACTAGCGGTCCAAGAGACCCAGTACTTC	CASSLGLAVQETQYF
TRBV3-1	few	16	TRBJ2-3	.	TGTGCCAGCAGCCAAGATCATTTCGAACGCACAGATACGCAGTATTTT	CASSQDHFERTDTQYF
TRBV5-6	few	16	TRBJ2-2	TRBD1	TGTGCCAGCAGCATCGGGACAGAGCCTGACACCGGGGAGCTGTTTTTT	CASSIGTEPDTGELFF
TRBV12-3/TRBV12-4	.	14	TRBJ2-2	.	TGTGCCAGCAAGGAGTATGGGGGTCCCGGGGAGCTGTTTTTT	CASKEYGGPGELFF
TRBV5-1	many	14	TRBJ2-5	TRBD2	TGCGCCAGCAGCTTGGAGCGGGGTTCAGAGACCCAGTACTTC	CASSLERGSETQYF
TRBV6-1	.	15	TRBJ2-1	TRBD1	TGTGCCAGCACCCTCCTGGGACAGGGGGCCTATGAGCAGTTCTTC	CASTLLGQGAYEQFF
TRBV11-2	many	14	TRBJ1-3	.	TGTGCCAGCAGCCGAGGCATGTCCCCAAGCACCATATATTTT	CASSRGMSPSTIYF
TRBV18	few	15	TRBJ2-3	TRBD2	TGTGCCAGCTCACCATCTAGCGGGAGTCCAGATACGCAGTATTTT	CASSPSSGSPDTQYF
TRBV27	many	13	TRBJ2-7	.	TGTGCCAGCAGACCGGGGCCTAGGGACGAGCAGTACTTC	CASRPGPRDEQYF
TRBV20-1	few	12	TRBJ1-5	.	TGCAGTGCTAGTTCCGTAAATCAGCCCCAGCATTTT	CSASSVNQPQHF
TRBV11-2	.	14	TRBJ2-7	.	TGTGCCAGCACTCAAATCGGGGGAAGCTACGAGCAGTACTTC	CASTQIGGSYEQYF
TRBV18	many	14	TRBJ2-5	.	TGTGCCAGCTCACCAGCGAGTAACCAAGAGACCCAGTACTTC	CASSPASNQETQYF
TRBV7-2	.	16	TRBJ2-1	TRBD2	TGTGCCAGCAGCTCAAGGTGGCTAGCGGATTACAATGAGCAGTTCTTC	CASSSRWLADYNEQFF
TRBV27	few	17	TRBJ1-6	.	TGTGCCAGCAGTTTGGGGACGCCCGACCTTTATAATTCACCCCTCCACTTT	CASSLGTPDLYNSPLHF
TRBV5-1	.	14	TRBJ2-7	.	TGCGCCAGCAGCCCGGCCGGGACATGGAACGAGCAGTACTTC	CASSPAGTWNEQYF